These T cell receptor beta chains were read from a single sample in a study of OX40 agonist ivuxolimab in advanced cancers. The assay was immunoSEQ multiplex PCR, and TCRdb's table has in-frame clones only and misses some. Of 65,000 or so clones listed, roughly 89% are singletons. The specimen comprised CD4+ or CD8+ T cells sorted from blood, sampled in a trial of the OX40 agonist ivuxolimab. These TCRs come from an adult with an advanced solid tumor such as melanoma, head and neck, liver or kidney cancer. Both conserved end residues are part of each CDR3. The D gene is left open where the match is weak. Expanded clones get a size class; other rows say once, few or many, or leave the size out.

V gene	clone size	J gene	D gene	CDR3 DNA	CDR3 protein
TRBV10-3	-	TRBJ2-7	TRBD2	TGTGCCATCAGGGGGGGGGACTCCCCGTACGAGCAGTACTTC	CAIRGGDSPYEQYF
TRBV29-1	-	TRBJ2-7	TRBD1	TGCAGCGTTGGTGGACAGGGGAAGTACGAGCAGTACTTC	CSVGGQGKYEQYF
TRBV6-6	-	TRBJ2-1	TRBD1	TGTGCCAGCAGGGCCCCCGGACAGGGGAATGGAGGCTGGCAGTTCTTC	CASRAPGQGNGGWQFF
TRBV19	once	TRBJ1-3	-	TGTGCCAGTAGTATTGACAGCTCTGGAAACACCATATATTTT	CASSIDSSGNTIYF
TRBV7-9	-	TRBJ1-1	-	TGTGCCAGCAGCTCGGGTGAAAACACTGAAGCTTTCTTT	CASSSGENTEAFF
TRBV2	-	TRBJ1-5	TRBD1	TGTGCCAGCAGTGTGGAGACAGGGAATCAGCCCCAGCATTTT	CASSVETGNQPQHF
TRBV28	-	TRBJ2-3	TRBD2	TGTGCCAGCAGCCGAGGGATAGCGGGAGGGCACGCAGATACGCAGTATTTT	CASSRGIAGGHADTQYF
TRBV19	-	TRBJ2-7	-	TGTGCCAGTAGTATTTCATCCTACCAGGACAGACGAAACGAGCAGTACTTC	CASSISSYQDRRNEQYF
TRBV28	-	TRBJ1-3	-	TGTGCCAGCAGTTCTGCGGGGGGCAACTCTGGAAACACCATATATTTT	CASSSAGGNSGNTIYF
TRBV5-1	-	TRBJ2-7	TRBD2	TGCGCCAGCAGCCCCCTCGGTGCGGGGGGCCGCTCCTACGAGCAGTACTTC	CASSPLGAGGRSYEQYF
TRBV18	-	TRBJ1-1	-	TGTGCCAGCTCACAGGGACCCCCGGCCACTGAAGCTTTCTTT	CASSQGPPATEAFF
TRBV5-1	few	TRBJ1-3	-	TGCGCCAGCAGCTTAGCAGGGACCGGAAACACCATATATTTT	CASSLAGTGNTIYF
TRBV5-1	-	TRBJ2-5	-	TGCGCCAGCAGCCCCCTAACAGGGAGGGAGACCCAGTACTTC	CASSPLTGRETQYF
TRBV2	-	TRBJ2-2	TRBD1	TGTGCCAGCAGAGGACAGGGGGCGAACACCGGGGAGCTGTTTTTT	CASRGQGANTGELFF
TRBV6-5	-	TRBJ2-3	TRBD2	TGTGCCAGCAGCTTAGCGGGAGAGGACGCAGATACGCAGTATTTT	CASSLAGEDADTQYF
TRBV11-2	-	TRBJ2-3	TRBD1	TGTGCCAGCAGCCTCGGACAGGGCACAGATACGCAGTATTTT	CASSLGQGTDTQYF
TRBV29-1	-	TRBJ1-5	TRBD1	TGCAGCGTTGAGGACAGGGAAGGCCAGCCCCAGCATTTT	CSVEDREGQPQHF
TRBV4-1	-	TRBJ2-7	TRBD2	TGCGCCAGCAGCCAAGACCCACGAAGAACTAGCGGGGGGATCTACGAGCAGTACTTC	CASSQDPRRTSGGIYEQYF
TRBV14	once	TRBJ1-4	-	TGTGCCAGCAGCCAAGAGGGGGGACCAACCGAAAAACTGTTTTTT	CASSQEGGPTEKLFF
TRBV28	-	TRBJ2-2	-	TGTGCCAGCGGGACACCTAACACCGGGGAGCTGTTTTTT	CASGTPNTGELFF
TRBV30	few	TRBJ1-1	-	TGTGCCTGGAGTCTATTAGGGGCCCCGAACACTGAAGCTTTCTTT	CAWSLLGAPNTEAFF
TRBV6-6	-	TRBJ1-3	-	TGTGCCAGCGTTTGGGGCAGGGGAAGAGGGAACACCATATATTTT	CASVWGRGRGNTIYF
TRBV2	-	TRBJ1-5	-	TGTGCCAGCAGTTCGGGATATAGCAATCAGCCCCAGCATTTT	CASSSGYSNQPQHF
TRBV7-9	-	TRBJ2-2	-	TGTGCCAGCAGCTTAGCAATAGGAGACACCGGGGAGCTGTTTTTT	CASSLAIGDTGELFF
TRBV6-1	-	TRBJ2-1	-	TGTGCCAGCAGTGAACAACCCCAGGGTTCCTACAATGAGCAGTTCTTC	CASSEQPQGSYNEQFF
TRBV21-1	few	TRBJ2-7	-	TGTGCCAGCATCCACGAGCAGTACTTC	CASIHEQYF
TRBV7-2	-	TRBJ2-7	-	TGTGCCAGCAGCTTATTAGCGGCAGCCTACGAGCAGTACTTC	CASSLLAAAYEQYF
TRBV11-2	-	TRBJ2-1	TRBD2	TGTGCCAGCAGCCCCTCACTAGCGCGTGAGCAGTTCTTC	CASSPSLAREQFF
TRBV5-1	-	TRBJ2-1	-	TGCGCCAGCAGCTTGCAGGGTTTGGGCTCCTACAATGAGCAGTTCTTC	CASSLQGLGSYNEQFF
TRBV7-8	-	TRBJ2-3	-	TGTGCCAGCAGCCCAATGGAAAGCACAGATACGCAGTATTTT	CASSPMESTDTQYF
TRBV6-4	-	TRBJ1-1	TRBD1	TGTGCCAGCAGTGTTGGGACAGGGGGCGCTGAAGCTTTCTTT	CASSVGTGGAEAFF
TRBV5-1	-	TRBJ2-5	-	TGCGCCAGCAGCTTGAAAGCAGGCGCGAAAGAGACCCAGTACTTC	CASSLKAGAKETQYF
TRBV30	few	TRBJ1-5	-	TGTGCCTGGAGTATAACCGATGATCAGCCCCAGCATTTT	CAWSITDDQPQHF
TRBV7-2	-	TRBJ2-5	TRBD2	TGTGCCAGCAGCTTAACGCGGGGGGCTATTATAGAGACCCAGTACTTC	CASSLTRGAIIETQYF
TRBV5-4	-	TRBJ1-3	-	TGTGCCAGCAGCCCTTCTCTTAATGTCGGGACCGCGGGGGGAAACACCATATATTTT	CASSPSLNVGTAGGNTIYF
TRBV7-8	few	TRBJ1-2	-	TGTGCCAGCAGCATAGAGGATCCCTATGGCTACACCTTC	CASSIEDPYGYTF
TRBV9	-	TRBJ2-3	TRBD2	TGTGCCAGCAGCGTAGCCGGACTAGCGGGATCGATTAAGGTGGATACGCAGTATTTT	CASSVAGLAGSIKVDTQYF
TRBV28	-	TRBJ2-2	-	TGTGCCAGCAGCTTACCCCGGGACGGGGAGCTGTTTTTT	CASSLPRDGELFF
TRBV11-2	-	TRBJ1-2	-	TGTGCCAGCAGTCGTTGGACTGATTATGGCTACACCTTC	CASSRWTDYGYTF
TRBV11-1	-	TRBJ2-7	-	TGTGCCAGCAGCTTAGCGGAATACGAGCAGTACTTC	CASSLAEYEQYF
TRBV7-6	-	TRBJ1-2	-	TGTGCCAGCGCTCCCCGAACTAACTATGGCTACACCTTC	CASAPRTNYGYTF